Below are 10 T cell receptor beta chains sequenced from a single sample in a study of radiotherapy plus CTLA-4 blockade in lung cancer. The repertoire was sequenced with immunoSEQ multiplex PCR; TCRdb's copy has only in-frame clones and lacks some. The sample holds about 97,000 clones, 65% to 85% seen once. Sequenced material: peripheral blood, taken from a patient treated with radiotherapy plus ipilimumab. The source of these receptors is a human donor with non-small cell lung cancer who had a partial response to radiotherapy plus ipilimumab. Some clones in this sample may be carry-over from other donors' samples.

The chain employs TRBV11-2 and TRBJ2-4, with 8 positions matching TRBD1. Germline loops: CDR1 SGHAT, CDR2 FQNNGV. V trimming: 5 bases; J trimming: 6 bases; junction bases outside the gene matches: 6. CDR3 length: 14 amino acids. CDR3 nucleotides: TGTGCCAGCAGCCCAGGACAGGGTAGAAACATTCAGTACTTC. Translation gives CASSPGQGRNIQYF.

The chain recombines TRBV7-2 with TRBJ2-1, with 10 bases that match TRBD2. In germline, CDR1 is SGHTA, CDR2 FQGNSA. With 5 bases clipped from V and 4 bases from J, the junction kept 8 bases outside the gene matches. This CDR3 is 16 amino acids long. The CDR3 reads CASSRFPSGSYNEQFF. Here the CDR3 DNA reads TGTGCCAGCAGCCGCTTCCCTAGCGGGAGTTACAATGAGCAGTTCTTC.

The genes are TRBV5-5 and TRBJ2-5; 8 nucleotides match TRBD2. Germline loops: CDR1 SGHKS, CDR2 YYEKEE (reference sequence). The CDR3 extends over 15 amino acids. Unmatched junction bases numbered 8, after V lost 0 bases and J lost 7 bases. CDR3 nucleotide sequence: TGTGCCAGCAGCTTGGCAAGCGGGGGTACGGCGACCCAGTACTTC. Translating gives CASSLASGGTATQYF.

The chain links TRBV5-4 to TRBJ2-3; 8 bases align to TRBD2. V shed 0 bases, J shed 0 bases, and the junction held 3 bases outside the gene matches. The germline V gene encodes CDR1 SGHNT and CDR2 YYREEE (reference sequence). CDR3 length: 16 amino acids. The CDR3 nucleotides read TGTGCCAGCAGCTTGGGTAGCGGGGCTAGCACAGATACGCAGTATTTT. It codes for CASSLGSGASTDTQYF.

The chain carries TRBV6-6 and TRBJ1-5; no reliable D call. The CDR3 totals 13 residues. Trimming removed 6 bases at V and 2 bases at J, with 8 bases between. Germline assignment: CDR1 MNHNY and CDR2 SVGAGI (reference sequence). CDR3 bases: TGTGCCAGCAGACCCTCGGGCAATCAGCCCCAGCATTTT. It specifies CASRPSGNQPQHF.

This chain joins TRBV30 and TRBJ2-5; tentatively, D is TRBD2 (5 bases). Germline V CDR1 and CDR2: GTSNPN, SVGIG (reference sequence). The CDR3 has 16 amino acids. V lost 5 bases and J 1 base, leaving 20 bases between the germline ends. DNA for the CDR3: TGTGCCTGGCAGCCCCGATGGGCGGGTACCCAAGAGACCCAGTACTTC. As protein: CAWQPRWAGTQETQYF.

This clone was observed once. The V and J genes are TRBV5-1 and TRBJ2-6; tentative D call: TRBD1 (5 bases). Trimming cost V 2 bases and J 2 bases, with 14 bases left between them. In germline, CDR1 is SGHRS, CDR2 YFSETQ. The CDR3 sequence is 17 residues long. DNA for the CDR3: TGCGCCAGCAGCTTTGCCAGGGAAAATCCTGGGGCCAACGTCCTGACTTTC. Residues: CASSFARENPGANVLTF.

The CDR3 nucleotides read TGTGCCAGCAGCCCCAGCCGAGGGCCTAGTGAAAAACTGTTTTTT. Its protein is CASSPSRGPSEKLFF. This chain joins TRBV7-2 and TRBJ1-4, with D uncertain. This CDR3 is built from 15 residues. Deletions cut 5 bases from V and 7 bases from J, with 17 bases between. Germline loops: CDR1 SGHTA, CDR2 FQGNSA.

For this clone: This sample also contains other DNA sequences that code for the same CDR3. V usage is TRBV19 and J usage is TRBJ1-1, with D possibly being TRBD1 (5 bases). The CDR3 extends over 13 amino acids. Germline V CDR1 and CDR2: LNHDA, SQIVND (reference sequence). V lost 5 bases to trimming and J lost 4 bases, with 11 bases between them. The CDR3 region has the DNA TGTGCCAGTAGTTACACAGGCCCCACTGAAGCTTTCTTT. Protein sequence: CASSYTGPTEAFF.

This clone was seen a few times. This rearrangement joins TRBV7-6 to TRBJ1-1; no definite D call. The CDR3 loop spans 13 amino acids. Germline V gene data show CDR1 as SGHVS and CDR2 as FNYEAQ. V dropped 5 bases and J dropped 1 base, with 8 bases sitting between them. The CDR3 spells CASSPFSNTEAFF. The CDR3 coding sequence is TGTGCCAGCAGCCCCTTTTCGAACACTGAAGCTTTCTTT.